Given below is one TCR beta chain in context. TCRdb processed the 5' RACE reads anew with MiXCR; each CDR3 protein has one entry. The sample lists 700,000 or so distinct CDR3 sequences, 8% to 9% occurring once. This record belongs to a study of identical twins. The ends were cut back, 0 bases at V and 0 bases at J, with 15 bases in the middle. Germline V lookup: CDR1 MGHRA, CDR2 YSYEKL. The CDR3 runs 19 residues. These data also formed part of another study, on yellow fever vaccine responses in identical twins.

This receptor was taken from a woman aged 18-30 years in good health. The sample consisted of PBMCs. The J gene is TRBJ2-6, the V gene TRBV4-1, with D perhaps matching TRBD2 (6 bases). DNA of the CDR3: TGCGCCAGCAGCCAAGAAGTCCGGGAGACAAGCTCTGGGGCCAACGTCCTGACTTTC. As protein: CASSQEVRETSSGANVLTF.